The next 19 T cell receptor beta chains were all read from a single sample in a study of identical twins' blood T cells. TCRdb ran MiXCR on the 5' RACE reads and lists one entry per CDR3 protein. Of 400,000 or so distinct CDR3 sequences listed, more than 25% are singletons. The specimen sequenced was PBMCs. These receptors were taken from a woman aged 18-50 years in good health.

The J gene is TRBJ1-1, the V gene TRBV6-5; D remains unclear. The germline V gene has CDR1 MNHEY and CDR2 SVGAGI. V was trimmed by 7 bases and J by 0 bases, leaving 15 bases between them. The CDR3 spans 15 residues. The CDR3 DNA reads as TGTGCCAGCACCCCCGCCGGGTTCGTGAACACTGAAGCTTTCTTT. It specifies CASTPAGFVNTEAFF.

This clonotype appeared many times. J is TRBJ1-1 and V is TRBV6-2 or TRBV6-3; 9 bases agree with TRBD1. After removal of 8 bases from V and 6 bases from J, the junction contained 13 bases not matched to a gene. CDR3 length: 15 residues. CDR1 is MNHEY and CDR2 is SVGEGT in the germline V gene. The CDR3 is CASRPPHRGPAEAFF. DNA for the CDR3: TGTGCCAGCCGACCCCCTCACAGGGGGCCCGCTGAAGCTTTCTTT.

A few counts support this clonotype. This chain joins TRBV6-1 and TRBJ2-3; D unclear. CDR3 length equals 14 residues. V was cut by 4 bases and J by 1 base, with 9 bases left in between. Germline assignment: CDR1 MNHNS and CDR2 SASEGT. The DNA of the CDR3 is TGTGCCAGCAGTGTCCTTTGGGGCACAGATACGCAGTATTTT. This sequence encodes CASSVLWGTDTQYF.

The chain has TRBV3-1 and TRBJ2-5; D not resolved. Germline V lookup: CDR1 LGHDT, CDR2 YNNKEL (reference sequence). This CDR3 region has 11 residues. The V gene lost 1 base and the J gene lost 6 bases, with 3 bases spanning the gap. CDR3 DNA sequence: TGTGCCAGCAGCCAAGGGCAGACCCAGTACTTC. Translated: CASSQGQTQYF.

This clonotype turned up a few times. CDR3 region: CASSPSSINTGELFF. The CDR3 DNA reads TGCGCCAGCAGCCCAAGTAGTATAAACACCGGGGAGCTGTTTTTT. This rearrangement joins TRBV4-3 to TRBJ2-2; D uncertain. This CDR3 is built from 15 residues. Germline CDR1 LGHNA, CDR2 YSLEER. Trimming left V 4 bases short and J 2 bases short, with 11 bases between.

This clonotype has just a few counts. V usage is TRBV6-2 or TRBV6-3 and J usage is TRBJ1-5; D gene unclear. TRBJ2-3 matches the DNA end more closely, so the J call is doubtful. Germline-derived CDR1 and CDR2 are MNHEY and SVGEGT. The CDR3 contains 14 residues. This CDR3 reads CATAPHRANQPQYF. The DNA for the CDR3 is TGTGCCACAGCACCCCATAGGGCTAATCAGCCCCAGTATTTT.

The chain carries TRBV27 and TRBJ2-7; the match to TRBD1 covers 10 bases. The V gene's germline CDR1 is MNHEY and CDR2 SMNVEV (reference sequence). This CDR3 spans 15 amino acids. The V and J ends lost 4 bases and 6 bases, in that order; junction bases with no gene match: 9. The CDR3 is CASSSTGGVDSEQYF. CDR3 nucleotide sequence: TGTGCCAGCAGTTCGACAGGGGGCGTTGATAGCGAGCAGTACTTC.

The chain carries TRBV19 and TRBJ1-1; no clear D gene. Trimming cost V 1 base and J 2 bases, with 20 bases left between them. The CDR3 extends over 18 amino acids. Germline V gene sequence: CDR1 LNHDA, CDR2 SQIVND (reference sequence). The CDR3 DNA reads TGTGCCAGTAGTATAGCGGAGATCACGGCGAGGTTTAACACTGAAGCTTTCTTT. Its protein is CASSIAEITARFNTEAFF.

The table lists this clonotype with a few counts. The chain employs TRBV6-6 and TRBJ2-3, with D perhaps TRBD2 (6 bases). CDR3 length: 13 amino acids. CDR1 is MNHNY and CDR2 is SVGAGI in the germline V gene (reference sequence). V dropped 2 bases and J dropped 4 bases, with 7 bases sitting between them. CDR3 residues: CASSYIAADTQYF. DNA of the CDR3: TGTGCCAGCAGTTACATAGCGGCAGATACGCAGTATTTT.

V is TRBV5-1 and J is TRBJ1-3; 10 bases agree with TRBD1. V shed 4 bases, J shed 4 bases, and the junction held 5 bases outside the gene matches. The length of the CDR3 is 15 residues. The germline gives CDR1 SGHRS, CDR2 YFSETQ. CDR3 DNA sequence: TGCGCCAGCAGCGGGACAGGGGTTTACGGAAACACCATATATTTT. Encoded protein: CASSGTGVYGNTIYF.

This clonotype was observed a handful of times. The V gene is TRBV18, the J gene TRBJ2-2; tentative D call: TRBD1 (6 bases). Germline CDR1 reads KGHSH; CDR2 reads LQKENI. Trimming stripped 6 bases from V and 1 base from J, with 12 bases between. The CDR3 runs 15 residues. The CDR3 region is CASSTGTMNTGELFF. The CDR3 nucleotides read TGTGCCAGCTCTACCGGGACAATGAACACCGGGGAGCTGTTTTTT.

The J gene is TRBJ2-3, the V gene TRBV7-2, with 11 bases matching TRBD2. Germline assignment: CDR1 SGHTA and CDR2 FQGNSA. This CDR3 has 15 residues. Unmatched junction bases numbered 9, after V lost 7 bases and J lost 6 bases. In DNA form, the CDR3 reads TGTGCCAGCAACCTAGCGGGGGGCCTCCCCGATACGCAGTATTTT. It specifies CASNLAGGLPDTQYF.

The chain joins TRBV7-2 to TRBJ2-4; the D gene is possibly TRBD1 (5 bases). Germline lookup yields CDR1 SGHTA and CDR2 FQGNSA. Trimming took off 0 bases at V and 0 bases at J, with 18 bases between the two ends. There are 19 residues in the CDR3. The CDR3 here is CASSLAASLGVGAKNIQYF. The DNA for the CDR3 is TGTGCCAGCAGCTTAGCGGCCAGCCTAGGGGTAGGAGCCAAAAACATTCAGTACTTC.

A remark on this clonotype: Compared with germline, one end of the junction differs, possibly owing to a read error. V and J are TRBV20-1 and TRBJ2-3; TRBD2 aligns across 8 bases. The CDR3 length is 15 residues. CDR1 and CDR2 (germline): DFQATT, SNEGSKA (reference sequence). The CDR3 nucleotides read TGCAGTGCCAGAGGTTCGGGGGGGCGGAGGGATACGCAGTATTTT. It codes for CSARGSGGRRDTQYF.

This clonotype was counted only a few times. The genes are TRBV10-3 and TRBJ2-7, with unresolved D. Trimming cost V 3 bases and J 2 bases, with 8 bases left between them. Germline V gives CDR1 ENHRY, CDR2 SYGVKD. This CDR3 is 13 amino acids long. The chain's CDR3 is CAISERAPYEQYF. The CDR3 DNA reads TGTGCCATCAGTGAAAGGGCGCCCTACGAGCAGTACTTC.

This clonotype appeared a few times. DNA of the CDR3: TGCGCCAGCAGCCAGGGCCTCGACACTGAAGCTTTCTTT. It is translated as CASSQGLDTEAFF. The chain is built from TRBV4-3 and TRBJ1-1; D is ambiguous. The V end lost 3 bases, the J end lost 3 bases, and 8 bases lay between the germline ends. The CDR3 consists of 13 residues. The germline CDR1 and CDR2 sequences are LGHNA and YSLEER.

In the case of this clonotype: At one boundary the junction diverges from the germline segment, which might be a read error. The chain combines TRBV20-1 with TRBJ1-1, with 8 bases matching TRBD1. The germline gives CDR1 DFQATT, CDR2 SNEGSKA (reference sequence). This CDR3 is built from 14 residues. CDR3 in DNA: TGCAGTACTAGCTCCCGACAGGGGCCTACTGAAGCTTTCTTT. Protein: CSTSSRQGPTEAFF.

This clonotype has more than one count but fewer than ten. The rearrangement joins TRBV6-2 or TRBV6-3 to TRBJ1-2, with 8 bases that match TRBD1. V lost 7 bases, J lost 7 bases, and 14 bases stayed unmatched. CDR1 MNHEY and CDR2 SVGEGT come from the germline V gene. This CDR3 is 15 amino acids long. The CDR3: CASTTRGGRGLGYTF. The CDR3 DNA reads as TGTGCCAGCACCACGCGAGGCGGCAGGGGGCTTGGCTACACCTTC.

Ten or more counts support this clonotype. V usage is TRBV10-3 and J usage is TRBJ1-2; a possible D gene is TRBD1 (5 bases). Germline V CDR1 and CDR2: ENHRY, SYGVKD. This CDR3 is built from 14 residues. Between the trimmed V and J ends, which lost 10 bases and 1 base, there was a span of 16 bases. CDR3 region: CATQGTRVNYGYTF. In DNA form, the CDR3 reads TGTGCCACCCAAGGGACCCGAGTTAACTATGGCTACACCTTC.